The present T cell receptor beta chain was sequenced within a study of T cell responses to AZD1222 COVID-19 vaccine. Overall study findings and caveats: After the peak T cell response, and only then, were repertoires sampled. The donor group comprised mostly white British people and more females; the analysis possibly underestimated clonal diversity.

Germline lookup yields CDR1 KGHSH and CDR2 LQKENI. V lost 3 bases, J lost 2 bases, and 14 bases lay in between. CDR3 length: 15 residues. As to this clone: The antigen is not known.

TCRdb's copy holds only in-frame clones and misses some; the assay was immunoSEQ multiplex PCR. The sample lists 150,000 to 200,000 clones, roughly 87% occurring once. This chain connects TRBV18 to TRBJ2-7; D is undetermined. The source was peripheral blood, collected on day 0 of AZD1222 vaccination. This receptor was taken from an adult in good health. This CDR3 reads CASSPRAALPYEQYF. The CDR3, as DNA: TGTGCCAGCTCACCTCGGGCAGCTCTTCCCTACGAGCAGTACTTC.